A single TCR beta chain is shown here with its context. What it binds is not known. TCRdb itself ran the reads through MiXCR, one entry per CDR3 protein. The repertoire holds 170,000 or so distinct CDR3 sequences, with roughly a sixth as singletons. The data derive from a study of T cell repertoires in cytomegalovirus infection. V lost 7 bases, J lost 0 bases, and 12 bases lay in between. The CDR3 is made up of 14 amino acids. General study findings and limits: HLA-C-restricted CMV-specific TCR beta clonotypes prevailed in the ex vivo response.

This TCR derives from a human donor in good health (CMV status not recorded). Some clones in this sample may be carry-over from other donors' samples. The chain is built from TRBV12-3 or TRBV12-4 and TRBJ2-5; no clear D gene. Sequencing input: CD8+ T cells from PBMCs. CDR3 sequence: CASTLGEYQETQYF. The CDR3 DNA sequence: TGTGCCAGCACCTTAGGAGAGTACCAAGAGACCCAGTACTTC.